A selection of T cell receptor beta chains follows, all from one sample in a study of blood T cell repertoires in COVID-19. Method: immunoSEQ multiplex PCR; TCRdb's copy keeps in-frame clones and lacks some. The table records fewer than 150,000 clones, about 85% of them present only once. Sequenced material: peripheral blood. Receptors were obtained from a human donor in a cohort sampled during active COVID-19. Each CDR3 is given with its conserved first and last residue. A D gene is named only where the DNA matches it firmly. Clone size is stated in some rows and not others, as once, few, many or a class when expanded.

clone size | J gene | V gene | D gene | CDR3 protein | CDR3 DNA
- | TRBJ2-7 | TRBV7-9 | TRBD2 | CASSLGLAGKYF | TGTGCCAGCAGCCTCGGACTAGCGGGCAAATACTTC
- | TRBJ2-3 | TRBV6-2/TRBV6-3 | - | CASSYIVGGVTDTQYF | TGTGCCAGCAGTTACATTGTTGGAGGGGTAACAGATACGCAGTATTTT
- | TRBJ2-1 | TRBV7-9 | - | CASSFSAGLYNEQFF | TGTGCCAGCAGCTTTTCTGCGGGCCTTTACAATGAGCAGTTCTTC
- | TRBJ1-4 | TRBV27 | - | CASSSQGANEKLFF | TGTGCCAGCTCCTCTCAGGGCGCTAATGAAAAACTGTTTTTT
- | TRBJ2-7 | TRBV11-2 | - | CASSLGLGDSYEQYF | TGTGCCAGCAGCTTAGGGCTAGGAGACTCCTACGAGCAGTACTTC
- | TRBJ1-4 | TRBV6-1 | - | CASSEDSGWNEKLFF | TGTGCCAGCAGTGAAGACAGTGGGTGGAATGAAAAACTGTTTTTT
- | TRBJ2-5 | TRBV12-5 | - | CASGGLETQYF | TGTGCTAGTGGGGGCCTCGAGACCCAGTACTTC
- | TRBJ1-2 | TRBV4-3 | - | CASSQEGAGISYGYTF | TGCGCCAGCAGCCAAGAGGGGGCAGGGATCAGCTATGGCTACACCTTC
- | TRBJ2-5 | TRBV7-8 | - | CASSLGHQETQYF | TGTGCCAGCAGCTTAGGACATCAAGAGACCCAGTACTTC
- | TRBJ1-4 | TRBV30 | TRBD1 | CAWSGQGGKLFF | TGTGCCTGGAGTGGGCAGGGGGGAAAACTGTTTTTT
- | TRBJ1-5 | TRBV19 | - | CASSIQTRQPQHF | TGTGCCAGTAGTATACAGACTAGGCAGCCCCAGCATTTT
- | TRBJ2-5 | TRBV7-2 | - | CASSVDGGGGETQYF | TGTGCCAGCAGCGTGGACGGGGGAGGGGGAGAGACCCAGTACTTC
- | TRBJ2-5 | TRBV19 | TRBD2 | CASSIGRTSGGKRTQYF | TGTGCCAGTAGTATAGGGAGGACTAGCGGGGGGAAGAGGACCCAGTACTTC
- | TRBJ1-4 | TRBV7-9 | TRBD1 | CASSPARDRATNEKLFF | TGTGCCAGCAGCCCAGCAAGGGACAGAGCAACTAATGAAAAACTGTTTTTT
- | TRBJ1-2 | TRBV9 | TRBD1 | CASSRGTGHATF | TGTGCCAGCAGCCGAGGGACAGGACATGCGACCTTC
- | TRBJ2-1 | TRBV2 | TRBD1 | CASREVDRGRNEQFF | TGTGCCAGCAGGGAGGTGGACAGGGGGCGGAATGAGCAGTTCTTC
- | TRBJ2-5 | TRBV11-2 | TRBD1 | CASSQGADQETQYF | TGTGCCAGCTCCCAGGGGGCCGATCAAGAGACCCAGTACTTC
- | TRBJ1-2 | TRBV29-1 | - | CSVEVHFEEGYTF | TGCAGCGTTGAAGTACACTTCGAGGAGGGCTACACCTTC
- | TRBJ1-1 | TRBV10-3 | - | CAISESQGMNTEAFF | TGTGCCATCAGTGAGTCCCAGGGGATGAACACTGAAGCTTTCTTT
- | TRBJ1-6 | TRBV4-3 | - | CASSQDDQISPLHF | TGCGCCAGCAGCCAAGACGATCAGATTTCACCCCTCCACTTT
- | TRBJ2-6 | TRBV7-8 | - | CASSLDNTGANVLTF | TGTGCCAGCAGCTTAGACAACACTGGGGCCAACGTCCTGACTTTC
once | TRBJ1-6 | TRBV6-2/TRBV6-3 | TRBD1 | CASSPTGSNSPLHF | TGTGCCAGCAGCCCGACAGGGAGCAATTCACCCCTCCACTTT
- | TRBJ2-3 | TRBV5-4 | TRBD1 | CASSSETGQNPDTQYF | TGTGCCAGCAGCTCGGAGACAGGGCAAAACCCAGATACGCAGTATTTT
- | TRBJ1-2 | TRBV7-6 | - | CASSLGTGGSYGYTF | TGTGCCAGCAGCTTAGGCACAGGCGGATCCTATGGCTACACCTTC
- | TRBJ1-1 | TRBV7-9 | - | CASSLGGGEAFF | TGTGCCAGCAGCTTAGGAGGTGGGGAGGCTTTCTTT
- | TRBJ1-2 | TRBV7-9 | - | CASSLALAGNGYTF | TGTGCCAGCAGCTTAGCGCTGGCAGGCAACGGCTACACCTTC
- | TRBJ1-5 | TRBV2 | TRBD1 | CASSELGQGIIVQPQHF | TGTGCCAGCAGTGAACTGGGACAGGGGATTATCGTGCAGCCCCAGCATTTT
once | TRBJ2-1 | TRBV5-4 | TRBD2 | CASSLPGGGDNEQFF | TGTGCCAGCAGCCTCCCCGGCGGGGGGGACAATGAGCAGTTCTTC
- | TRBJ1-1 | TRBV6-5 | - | CATKSGEAFF | TGTGCCACCAAAAGCGGCGAAGCTTTCTTT
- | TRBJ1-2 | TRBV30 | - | CAWSGRGASYGYTF | TGTGCCTGGAGCGGGCGGGGGGCTTCCTATGGCTACACCTTC
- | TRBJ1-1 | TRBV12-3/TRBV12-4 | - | CASSFSTEAFF | TGTGCCAGCAGTTTTAGCACTGAAGCTTTCTTT
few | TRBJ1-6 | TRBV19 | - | CASSIPGRGSNSALHF | TGTGCCAGTAGTATTCCGGGACGGGGGTCTAATTCAGCCCTCCACTTT
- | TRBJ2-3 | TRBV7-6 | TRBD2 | CASSTTSGARTDTQYF | TGTGCCAGCAGCACTACCAGCGGGGCCCGGACAGATACGCAGTATTTT
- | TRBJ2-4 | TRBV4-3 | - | CASSQGAGLAKNIQYF | TGCGCCAGCAGCCAAGGCGCGGGACTAGCCAAAAACATTCAGTACTTC
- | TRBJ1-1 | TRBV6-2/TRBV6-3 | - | CASSTGQPNTEAFF | TGTGCCAGCAGTACCGGACAGCCGAACACTGAAGCTTTCTTT
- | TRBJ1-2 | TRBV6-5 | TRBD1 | CASRGTGGLFGYTF | TGTGCCAGCAGGGGGACAGGGGGGTTGTTTGGCTACACCTTC
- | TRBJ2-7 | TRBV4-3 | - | CASSQPARDYEQYF | TGCGCCAGCAGCCAGCCCGCGAGAGATTACGAGCAGTACTTC
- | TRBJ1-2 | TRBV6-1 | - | CASSERAVPGYTF | TGTGCCAGCAGTGAGAGGGCCGTCCCTGGCTACACCTTC
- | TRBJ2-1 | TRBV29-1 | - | CSVVPPNEQFF | TGCAGCGTTGTCCCTCCTAATGAGCAGTTCTTC
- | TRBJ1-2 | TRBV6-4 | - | CASSDTFRQRGNYGYTF | TGTGCCAGCAGTGACACCTTTAGGCAGCGCGGAAACTATGGCTACACCTTC
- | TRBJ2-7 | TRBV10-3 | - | CAISGSGGLDEQYF | TGTGCCATCAGTGGTTCGGGGGGCTTAGACGAGCAGTACTTC
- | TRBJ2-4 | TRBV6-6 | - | CASSLVGQKRAKNIQYF | TGTGCCAGCAGTCTCGTGGGACAAAAAAGAGCCAAAAACATTCAGTACTTC
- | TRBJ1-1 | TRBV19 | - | CASSILRATEAFF | TGTGCCAGTAGTATTCTGAGGGCCACTGAAGCTTTCTTT
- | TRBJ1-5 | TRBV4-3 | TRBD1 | CASSHRQGGEPQHF | TGCGCCAGCAGCCATCGACAGGGAGGAGAGCCCCAGCATTTT
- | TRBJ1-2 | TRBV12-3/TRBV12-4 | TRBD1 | CASSLGTGNGYTF | TGTGCCAGCAGTTTAGGGACAGGGAATGGCTACACCTTC
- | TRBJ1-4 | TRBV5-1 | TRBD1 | CASSLTGGEEKLFF | TGCGCCAGCAGCTTGACAGGGGGCGAGGAAAAACTGTTTTTT